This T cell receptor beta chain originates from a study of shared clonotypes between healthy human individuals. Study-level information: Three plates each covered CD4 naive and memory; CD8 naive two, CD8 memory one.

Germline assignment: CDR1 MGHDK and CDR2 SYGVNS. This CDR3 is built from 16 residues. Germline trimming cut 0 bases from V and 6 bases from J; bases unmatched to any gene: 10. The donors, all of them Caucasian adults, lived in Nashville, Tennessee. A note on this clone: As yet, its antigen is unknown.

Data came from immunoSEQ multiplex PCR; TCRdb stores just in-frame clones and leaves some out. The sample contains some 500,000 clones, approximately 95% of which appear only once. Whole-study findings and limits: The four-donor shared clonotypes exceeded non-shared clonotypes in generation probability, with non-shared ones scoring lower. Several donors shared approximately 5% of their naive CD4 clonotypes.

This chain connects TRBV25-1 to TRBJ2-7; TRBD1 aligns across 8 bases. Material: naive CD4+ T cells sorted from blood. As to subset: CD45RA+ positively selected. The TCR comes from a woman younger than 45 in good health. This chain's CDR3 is CASSEYPGQGSSEQYF. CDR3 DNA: TGTGCCAGCAGTGAATATCCAGGACAGGGTTCGAGCGAGCAGTACTTC.